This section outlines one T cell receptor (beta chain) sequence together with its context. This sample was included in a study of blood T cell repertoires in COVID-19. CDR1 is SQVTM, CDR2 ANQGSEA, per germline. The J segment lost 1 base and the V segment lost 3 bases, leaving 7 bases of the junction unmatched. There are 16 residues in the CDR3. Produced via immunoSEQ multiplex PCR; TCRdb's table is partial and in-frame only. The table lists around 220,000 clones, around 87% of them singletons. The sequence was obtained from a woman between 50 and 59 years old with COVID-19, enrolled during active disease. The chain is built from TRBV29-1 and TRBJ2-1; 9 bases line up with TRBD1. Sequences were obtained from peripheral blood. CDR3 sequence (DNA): TGCAGCGTTGACAAACAGGGGGCAACATCCTACAATGAGCAGTTCTTC. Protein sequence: CSVDKQGATSYNEQFF.